This entry features one TCR beta chain sequence. Its antigen is currently unknown. The data originate from a study of cytomegalovirus exposure and HLA in healthy donors. The study's findings and limits: Later analysis suggested links between common viral pathogens and several top significant clusters. Sequencing probably produced one cluster of sequence variants that were highly shared. The classifier reportedly diagnosed cytomegalovirus status with high specificity and sensitivity.

Primers: 60 Vbeta forward and 13 Jbeta reverse. Repertoires were generated with immunoSEQ multiplex PCR, while TCRdb's copy carries only in-frame clones and drops some. The table shows some 130,000 clones, with about 80% occurring only once. The source material was PBMCs. This TCR was recovered from a man between 25 and 39 years old in good health and CMV-seronegative.

In DNA form, the CDR3 reads TGCACCAGCAGCCACCCCAAGGACAAAAATGAGCAGTTCTTC. Its translation: CTSSHPKDKNEQFF. This chain connects TRBV1 to TRBJ2-1; the D call TRBD1 from the table was never checked on the DNA. TRBV1 counts as a pseudogene. This CDR3 has 14 amino acids.